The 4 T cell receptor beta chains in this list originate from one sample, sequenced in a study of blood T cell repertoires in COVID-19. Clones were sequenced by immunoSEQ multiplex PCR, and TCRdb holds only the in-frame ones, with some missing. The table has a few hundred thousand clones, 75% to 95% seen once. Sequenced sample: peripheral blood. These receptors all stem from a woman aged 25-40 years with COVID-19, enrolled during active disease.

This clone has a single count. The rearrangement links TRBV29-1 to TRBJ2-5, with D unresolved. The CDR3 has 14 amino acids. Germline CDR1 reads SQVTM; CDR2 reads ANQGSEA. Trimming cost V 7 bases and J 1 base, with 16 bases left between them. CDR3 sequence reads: CSAGPRRLQETQYF. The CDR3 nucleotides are TGCAGCGCTGGCCCCAGGCGTCTCCAAGAGACCCAGTACTTC.

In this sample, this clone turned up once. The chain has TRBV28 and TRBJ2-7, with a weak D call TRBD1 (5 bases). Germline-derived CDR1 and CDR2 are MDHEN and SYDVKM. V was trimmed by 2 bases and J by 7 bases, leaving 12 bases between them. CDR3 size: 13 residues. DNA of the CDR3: TGTGCCAGCAGTTTAGGGTGGGGCAGGGAGCAGTACTTC. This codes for CASSLGWGREQYF.

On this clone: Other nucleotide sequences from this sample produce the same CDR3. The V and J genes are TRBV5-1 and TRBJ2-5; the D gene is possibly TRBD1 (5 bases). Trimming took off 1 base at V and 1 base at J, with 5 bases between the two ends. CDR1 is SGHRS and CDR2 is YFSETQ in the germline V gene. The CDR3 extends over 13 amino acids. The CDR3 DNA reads TGCGCCAGCAGCTTGCAGGGCCAAGAGACCCAGTACTTC. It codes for CASSLQGQETQYF.

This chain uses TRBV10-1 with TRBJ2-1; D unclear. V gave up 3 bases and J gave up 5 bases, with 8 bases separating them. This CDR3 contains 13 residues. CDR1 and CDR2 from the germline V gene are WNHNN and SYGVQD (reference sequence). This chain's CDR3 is CASSENFHNEQFF. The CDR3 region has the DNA TGCGCCAGCAGTGAAAACTTTCACAATGAGCAGTTCTTC.